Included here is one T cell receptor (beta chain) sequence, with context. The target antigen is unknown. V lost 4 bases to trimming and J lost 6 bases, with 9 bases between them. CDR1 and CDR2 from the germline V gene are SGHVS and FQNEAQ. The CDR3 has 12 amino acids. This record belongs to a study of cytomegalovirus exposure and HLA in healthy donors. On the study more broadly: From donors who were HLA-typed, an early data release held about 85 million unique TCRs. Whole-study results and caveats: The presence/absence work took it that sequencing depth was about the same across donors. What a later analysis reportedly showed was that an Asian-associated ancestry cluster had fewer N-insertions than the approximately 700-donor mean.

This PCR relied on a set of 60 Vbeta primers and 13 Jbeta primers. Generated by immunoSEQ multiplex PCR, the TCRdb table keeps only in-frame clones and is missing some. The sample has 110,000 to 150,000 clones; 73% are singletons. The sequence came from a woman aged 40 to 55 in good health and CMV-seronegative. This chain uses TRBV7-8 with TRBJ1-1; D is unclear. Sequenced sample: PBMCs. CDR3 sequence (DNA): TGTGCCAGCAGCTCAAGCACCGCTGAAGCTTTCTTT. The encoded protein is CASSSSTAEAFF.